The clone carrying this T cell receptor (beta chain) has more than one count but fewer than ten. The antigen is undetermined. Trimming shortened V by 0 bases and J by 0 bases, and 9 bases separated the two germline ends. The CDR3 is made up of 15 amino acids. CDR1 and CDR2 (germline): SGHDT, YYEEEE. The sample is drawn from a study of cytomegalovirus exposure and HLA in healthy donors. Study observations and caveats: Later on, an analysis tied over 15,000 TCR beta sequences to HLA alleles at 0.05 false discovery rate. A later analysis found that most CMV-associated TCR beta chains appeared HLA-restricted. Rare sequences made up most TCRs, while some public TCRs were found in many donors.

The PCR made use of 60 Vbeta and 13 Jbeta primers. Produced via immunoSEQ multiplex PCR; TCRdb's table is partial and in-frame only. The sample has 75,000 to 100,000 clones, about 81% seen once; the top ten hold roughly 9.8%. The chain combines TRBV5-6 with TRBJ1-1; D unclear. The clonotype originates from a young man in good health and CMV-seropositive. Sample: PBMCs. The CDR3 loop reads CASSLVGALNTEAFF. CDR3 nucleotide sequence: TGTGCCAGCAGCTTGGTGGGAGCCTTGAACACTGAAGCTTTCTTT.